Detailed here is one T cell receptor (beta chain). The antigen it recognizes is unknown. Base qualities are not provided; no much larger clone lies one nucleotide away. The entire amount of isolated RNA was reverse transcribed using the High Capacity cDNA Reverse Transcription Kit, so the sequenced TCRB transcripts were expressed ones. Deep immunoSEQ sequencing was performed on naive, central memory and regulatory T cell samples, with an average of roughly 4 million total reads per sample. Sorted cells were lysed in RLT buffer, and RNA was extracted using DNase-treated RNeasy Micro or Mini kits according to cell number. To prevent cross-contamination, every cell subset was processed on its own, while patient and healthy donor samples were processed together. Using the immunoSEQ multiplex PCR, TCRB sequences were amplified from cDNA into 87-bp fragments spanning the CDR3 region. The amplicons were sequenced using the Illumina HiSeq platform. The original methods were these. Synthetic template baselines were used to correct PCR bias computationally, reads within Hamming distance 2 were collapsed together, and singletons that could not be merged were discarded. Reads were aligned to IMGT to assign V, D and J genes, CDR3 length, and insertions or deletions at six rearrangement sites. Clonotype counts were normalized to sorted cell number within each subset before computing true diversity and Gini coefficients with the tcR R package. The overlap coefficient, calculated on TCRB nucleotide sequences, was used to quantify repertoire sharing. As a proxy for the pre-selection repertoire, out-of-frame TCRB sequences from naive cells were analyzed. Here the immuneACCESS table is served through TCRdb, limited to in-frame sequences with V and J called. Missing clones are a known gap in these copies; in checked studies unresolved V genes cover under half, and the rest lacks a known reason. V and J calls and clone size come straight from that table; D and trimming were deduced from the DNA. The sample records about 400,000 clones, roughly an eighth of which are singletons. The ten largest clonotypes hold roughly 0.017% of the sample.

These data originate in a study of beta chain features in type 1 diabetes (dated by TCRdb to the late 2010s). Regarding the study in general: No differences in mean age, gender distribution, total cell number or subset yield were found between patients and healthy donors. A total of about 110 million sorted cells were examined across all samples, and the number of cells per subset was strongly correlated with RNA yield. In the study, recently diagnosed type 1 diabetes patients and matched healthy donors were compared on the TCRB repertoires of their sorted circulating CD4+ T cell subsets. Regulatory and stem cell-like memory subsets were obtained from only 8 patients and roughly 8 healthy donors, while naive and central memory subsets were obtained from all 28 donors. What the authors observed across the whole study: Type 1 diabetes patients showed a moderate but significant shortening of TCRB CDR3 length in all four CD4+ subsets. Fewer insertions and more nucleotide deletions at VDJ recombination sites were observed in patients with type 1 diabetes, implying thymic rearrangement abnormalities. Because cDNA was sequenced instead of genomic DNA, activated cells with high expression could be over-represented, although the groups did not differ in activation or CD3 levels. HLA sub-analyses involved small numbers of individuals, so any influence of HLA type on TCRB rearrangement remained unresolved. Naive, central memory and regulatory TCRB repertoires appeared to be more similar among patients than among healthy donors. PCR might favor shorter templates, but patient and control samples were amplified and corrected together, so any skew would affect both groups equally.

Its CDR3 holds 16 amino acids, cysteine through phenylalanine. Kept here is only the CDR3 DNA, which spans 48 bases and is read in frame from base 1. After removal of 4 bases from V and 4 bases from J, the junction retains 12 bases not matched to a gene. The germline V gene specifies LGHNA as CDR1 and YSLEER as CDR2. A single peripheral blood draw of approximately 110 mL on average was collected from each donor into heparinised tubes. Naive, central memory, regulatory and stem cell-like memory CD4+ T cells were sorted on a BD FACSAria II using a panel including CD45RO, CCR7, CD25, CD127, CD95 and CD27. Every sorted population had a purity above 95%. PBMCs were separated immediately by Lymphoprep density gradient centrifugation and were stained directly, without being cultured. To minimize batch effects, samples were stained and sorted in pairs, one healthy donor with one patient per experiment.

The source is a man between 18 and 35 years old in good health. The V gene is TRBV4-3 and the J gene is TRBJ2-7; 8 bases in the middle match TRBD2. Sequenced material: naive CD4+ T cells from blood. Read against the paper, the sample's cell subset or site label means: true naive CD4+ T cells. CDR3 sequence: CASSLSGREYWYEQYF. DNA sequence: TGCGCCAGCAGCCTCTCCGGGAGGGAATACTGGTACGAGCAGTACTTC.